These T cell receptor beta chains were read from a single sample in a study of early T cells in non-severe SARS-CoV-2 infection. MiXCR was run by TCRdb on the 5' RACE reads, yielding one entry per CDR3 protein. The table includes approximately 70,000 distinct CDR3 sequences, around 5% detected once. The source material was whole blood, sampled at baseline. Every receptor here comes from an adult who was a healthcare worker with PCR-confirmed SARS-CoV-2 infection or an uninfected control (not recorded which). The CDR3 runs from the conserved cysteine through the conserved F or W. The order of the fields is clone size, CDR3 length, D gene, V gene, J gene, CDR3 DNA, CDR3 protein. A D gene is named only where the DNA matches it firmly. Not every row has a clone size; where given, it reads once, few, many or a size class.

>many|16|-|TRBV12-3/TRBV12-4|TRBJ1-1
TGTGCCAGCAGTTTGGGTCAGGATGGCATGGGACTTGGAGCTTTCTTT
CASSLGQDGMGLGAFF
>-|10|-|TRBV29-1|TRBJ2-6
TGCAGGCCCGGGGCCAACGTCCTGACTTTC
CRPGANVLTF
>many|17|TRBD1|TRBV12-3/TRBV12-4|TRBJ1-5
TGTGCCAGCAGTGCCGACCCTGGGACAGGGATGTATCAGCCCCAGCATTTT
CASSADPGTGMYQPQHF
>-|15|-|TRBV20-1|TRBJ1-5
TGCAGTGCTCTCCCTTACGGCCAGGCGGAACAGCCCCAGCATTTT
CSALPYGQAEQPQHF
>-|13|TRBD1|TRBV30|TRBJ1-1
TGTGCCGCCTCCAGGGGGACGTCCGAGGGAGCTTTCTTT
CAASRGTSEGAFF
>many|14|-|TRBV6-5|TRBJ2-5
TGTGCCAGCAGGGGAGGCGGCCTTGGGGGTGCCCAGTACTTC
CASRGGGLGGAQYF
>many|13|-|TRBV2|TRBJ2-2
TGTGCCAGCCGACCCCGGGGCAGCGGGGAGCTGTTTTTT
CASRPRGSGELFF
>-|14|-|TRBV7-2|TRBJ2-2
TGTGCCAGCAGCATAATAGTGTACACCGGGGAGCTGTTTTTT
CASSIIVYTGELFF
>-|18|TRBD2|TRBV9|TRBJ2-2
TGTGCCAGCAGCGTAGACCCCCTGAGCGGGGAAAACACCGGGGAGCTGTTTTTT
CASSVDPLSGENTGELFF
>-|15|TRBD2|TRBV12-3/TRBV12-4|TRBJ2-1
TGTGCCAGCAGTTTTGTGGCTAGCGGGGCTGATGAGCAGTTCTTC
CASSFVASGADEQFF
>many|14|TRBD1|TRBV7-6|TRBJ2-7
TGTGCCAGCAGCCCCAGACAGGGTAGCTACGAGCAGTACTTC
CASSPRQGSYEQYF
>many|15|-|TRBV12-3/TRBV12-4|TRBJ2-5
TGTGCCAGCAGTTTTAATGTAGGGGGGCAAGAGACCCAGTACTTC
CASSFNVGGQETQYF
>-|14|-|TRBV27|TRBJ2-1
TGTGCCAGCAGTTTATTGGACAGTAACAATGAGCAGTTCTTC
CASSLLDSNNEQFF
>many|16|-|TRBV20-1|TRBJ1-3
TGCAGTGCTAGAACCCCACAGGAAGGCTCTGGAAACACCATATATTTT
CSARTPQEGSGNTIYF
>-|13|-|TRBV5-1|TRBJ1-1
TGCGCCAGCAGTCAGGATCTCCCAACTGAAGCTTTCTTT
CASSQDLPTEAFF
>-|14|TRBD1|TRBV7-9|TRBJ2-7
TGTGCCAGCACCCTTAGACAGGGAGCCTACGAGCAGTACTTC
CASTLRQGAYEQYF
>many|13|-|TRBV12-5|TRBJ2-1
TGTGCTAGTGGTCGGGGAAGCTACAATGAGCAGTTCTTC
CASGRGSYNEQFF
>-|13|-|TRBV7-9|TRBJ2-1
TGTGCCAGCAGCTTAGGAGTCAGGGACGAGCAGTTCTTC
CASSLGVRDEQFF
>many|12|-|TRBV29-1|TRBJ2-3
TGCAGCGTTGAACAGAACACAGATACGCAGTATTTT
CSVEQNTDTQYF
>-|16|TRBD2|TRBV30|TRBJ2-4
TGTGCCTGGAGTGCGACTAGCGGGAGCCGAGGGAACATTCAGTACTTC
CAWSATSGSRGNIQYF
>-|14|TRBD1|TRBV15|TRBJ1-5
TGTGCCACGGGGACAGGGAGTAGCAATCAGCCCCAGCATTTT
CATGTGSSNQPQHF
>many|12|-|TRBV20-1|TRBJ1-4
TGCAGTGCCCTAGGAGCCGCTGAAAAACTGTTTTTT
CSALGAAEKLFF
>many|14|-|TRBV27|TRBJ1-3
TGTGCCAGCAGTTTACAGGGCTCTGGAAACACCATATATTTT
CASSLQGSGNTIYF
>few|17|TRBD2|TRBV20-1|TRBJ2-3
TGCAGTGCGCCGACTAGCGGGAGGGCCTCTTCCACAGATACGCAGTATTTT
CSAPTSGRASSTDTQYF
>many|14|-|TRBV11-3|TRBJ1-1
TGTGCCAGCAGCTTAGATCGGGGGAACACTGAAGCTTTCTTT
CASSLDRGNTEAFF
>-|14|TRBD2|TRBV7-9|TRBJ2-1
TGTGCCAGCAGCCTAGCGGGACGCCTCAATGAGCAGTTCTTC
CASSLAGRLNEQFF
>few|15|TRBD2|TRBV6-2/TRBV6-3|TRBJ2-1
TGTGCCAGCAGTCGGGCCGGGACTAGCTTCCCTGAGCAGTTCTTC
CASSRAGTSFPEQFF
>many|18|TRBD2|TRBV14|TRBJ2-2
TGTGCCAGCAGCCAACGTTTCTCTAGCGGGACGAACACCGGGGAGCTGTTTTTT
CASSQRFSSGTNTGELFF
>-|15|TRBD2|TRBV3-1|TRBJ2-1
TGTGCCAGCAGTCGCGGGACTAGCGGGATCGATGAGCAGTTCTTC
CASSRGTSGIDEQFF
>many|13|-|TRBV11-3|TRBJ2-1
TGTGCCAGCAGCCCCCACAGGGAAAATGAGCAGTTCTTC
CASSPHRENEQFF
>-|15|-|TRBV18|TRBJ2-3
TGTGCCAGCTCACCACGAGCAGGGGGCACAGATACGCAGTATTTT
CASSPRAGGTDTQYF
>many|13|-|TRBV10-3|TRBJ1-1
TGTGCCACTAGGGTAGCTGGACGTTTTGAAGCTTTCTTT
CATRVAGRFEAFF
>-|16|TRBD2|TRBV20-1|TRBJ2-7
TGCAGTGCCATGCTTCCGGGGACTAGCGGGAGATACGAGCAGTACTTC
CSAMLPGTSGRYEQYF
>-|14|TRBD2|TRBV20-1|TRBJ2-2
TGCAGTGCCCCCACTAGCGGGAACACCGGGGAGCTGTTTTTT
CSAPTSGNTGELFF
>many|16|TRBD1|TRBV18|TRBJ2-3
TGTGCCAGCTCACCCCGGGACAGGATCAGCACAGATACGCAGTATTTT
CASSPRDRISTDTQYF
>few|12|-|TRBV6-5|TRBJ2-7
TGTGCCAGCAGCCCTGGGGCGGTACGCCTGTACTTC
CASSPGAVRLYF
>many|16|-|TRBV7-2|TRBJ1-5
TGTGCCAGCAGCCCCCGCAGGGAAGTTTTTGATCAGCCCCAGCATTTT
CASSPRREVFDQPQHF
>-|13|-|TRBV10-3|TRBJ2-5
TGTGCCATCAGTGAAAGGGAACAAGAGACCCAGTACTTC
CAISEREQETQYF